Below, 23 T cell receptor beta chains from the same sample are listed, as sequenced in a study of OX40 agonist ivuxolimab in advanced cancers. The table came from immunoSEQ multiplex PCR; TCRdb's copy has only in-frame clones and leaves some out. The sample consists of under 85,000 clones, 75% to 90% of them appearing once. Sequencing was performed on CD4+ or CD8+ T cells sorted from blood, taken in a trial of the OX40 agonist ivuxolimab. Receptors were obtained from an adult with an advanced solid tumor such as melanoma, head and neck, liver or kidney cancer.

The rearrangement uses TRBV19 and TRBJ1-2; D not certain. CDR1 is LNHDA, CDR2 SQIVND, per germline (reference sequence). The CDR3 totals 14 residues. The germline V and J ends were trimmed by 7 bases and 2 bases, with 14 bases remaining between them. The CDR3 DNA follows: TGTGCCAGTACCAATAAAGGGATCAACTATGGCTACACCTTC. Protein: CASTNKGINYGYTF. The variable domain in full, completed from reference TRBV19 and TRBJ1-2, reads DGGITQSPKYLFRKEGQNVTLSCEQNLNHDAMYWYRQDPGQGLRLIYYSQIVNDFQKGDIAEGYSVSREKKESFPLTVTSAQKNPTAFYLCASTNKGINYGYTFGSGTRLTVV.

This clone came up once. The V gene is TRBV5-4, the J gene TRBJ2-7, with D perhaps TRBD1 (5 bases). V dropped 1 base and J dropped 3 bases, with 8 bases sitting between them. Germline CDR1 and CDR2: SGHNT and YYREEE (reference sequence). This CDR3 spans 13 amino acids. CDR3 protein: CASSLPDSYEQYF. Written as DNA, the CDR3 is TGTGCCAGCAGCTTGCCTGACAGCTACGAGCAGTACTTC. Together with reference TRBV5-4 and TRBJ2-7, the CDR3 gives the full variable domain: ETGVTQSPTHLIKTRGQQVTLRCSSQSGHNTVSWYQQALGQGPQFIFQYYREEENGRGNFPPRFSGLQFPNYSSELNVNALELDDSALYLCASSLPDSYEQYFGPGTRLTVT.

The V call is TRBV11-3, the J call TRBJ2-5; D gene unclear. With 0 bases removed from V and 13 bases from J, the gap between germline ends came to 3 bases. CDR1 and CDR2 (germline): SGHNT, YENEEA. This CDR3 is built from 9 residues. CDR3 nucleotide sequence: TGTGCCAGCAGCTTAGATCCGTACTTC. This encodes CASSLDPYF. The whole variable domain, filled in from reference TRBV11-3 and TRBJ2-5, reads EAGVVQSPRYKIIEKKQPVAFWCNPISGHNTLYWYLQNLGQGPELLIRYENEEAVDDSQLPKDRFSAERLKGVDSTLKIQPAELGDSAVYLCASSLDPYFGPGTRLLVL.

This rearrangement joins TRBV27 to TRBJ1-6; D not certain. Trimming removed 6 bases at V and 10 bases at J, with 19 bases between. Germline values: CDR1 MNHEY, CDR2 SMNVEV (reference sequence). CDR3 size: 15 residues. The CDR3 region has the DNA TGTGCCAGCAGCCCCCGGGCCCCCGGCAGGTCACCCCTCCACTTT. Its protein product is CASSPRAPGRSPLHF.

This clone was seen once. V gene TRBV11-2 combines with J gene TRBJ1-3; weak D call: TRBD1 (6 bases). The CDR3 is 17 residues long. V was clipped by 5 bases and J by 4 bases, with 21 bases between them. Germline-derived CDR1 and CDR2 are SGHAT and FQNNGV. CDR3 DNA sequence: TGTGCCAGCAGCCCCGGGGGGGGCAGAAGCTTCGGAAACACCATATATTTT. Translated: CASSPGGGRSFGNTIYF.

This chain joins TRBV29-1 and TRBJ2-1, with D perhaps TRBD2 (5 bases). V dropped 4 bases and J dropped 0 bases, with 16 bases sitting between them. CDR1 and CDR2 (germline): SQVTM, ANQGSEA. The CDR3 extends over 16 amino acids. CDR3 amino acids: CSVGGFGEFSYNEQFF. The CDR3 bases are TGCAGCGTTGGGGGTTTTGGGGAGTTCTCCTACAATGAGCAGTTCTTC.

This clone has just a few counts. The CDR3 spells CASSQGQGKNTEAFF. The CDR3, as DNA: TGCGCCAGCAGCCAAGGACAGGGGAAGAACACTGAAGCTTTCTTT. The V gene is TRBV4-1, the J gene TRBJ1-1; 8 bases are a match to TRBD1. Per germline, CDR1 MGHRA and CDR2 YSYEKL. The CDR3 has 15 amino acids. V lost 1 base, J lost 1 base, and 2 bases stayed unmatched.

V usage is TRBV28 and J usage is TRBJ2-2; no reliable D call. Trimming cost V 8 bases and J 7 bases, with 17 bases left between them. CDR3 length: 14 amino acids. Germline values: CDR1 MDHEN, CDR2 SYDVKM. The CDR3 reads CASLGYPLNGELFF. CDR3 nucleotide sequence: TGTGCCAGCCTAGGGTATCCTCTGAACGGGGAGCTGTTTTTT.

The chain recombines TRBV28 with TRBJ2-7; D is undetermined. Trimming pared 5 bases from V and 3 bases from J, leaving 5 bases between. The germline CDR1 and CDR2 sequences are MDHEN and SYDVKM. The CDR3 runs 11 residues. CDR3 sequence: CASSLNYEQYF. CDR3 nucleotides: TGTGCCAGCAGTCTAAACTACGAGCAGTACTTC.

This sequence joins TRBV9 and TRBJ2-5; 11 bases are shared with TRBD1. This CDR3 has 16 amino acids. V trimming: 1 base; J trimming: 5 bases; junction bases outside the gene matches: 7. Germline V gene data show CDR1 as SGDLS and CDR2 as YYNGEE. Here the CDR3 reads CASSVRTGGFEETQYF. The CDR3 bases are TGTGCCAGCAGCGTAAGGACAGGGGGCTTCGAGGAGACCCAGTACTTC.

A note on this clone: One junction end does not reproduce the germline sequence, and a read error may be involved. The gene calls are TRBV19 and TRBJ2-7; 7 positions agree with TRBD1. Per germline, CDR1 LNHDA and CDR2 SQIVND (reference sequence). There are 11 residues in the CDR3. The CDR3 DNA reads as TGTGCCAGTAGTGAAACGGACAGGATACACTTC. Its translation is CASSETDRIHF. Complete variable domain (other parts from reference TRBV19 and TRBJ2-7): DGGITQSPKYLFRKEGQNVTLSCEQNLNHDAMYWYRQDPGQGLRLIYYSQIVNDFQKGDIAEGYSVSREKKESFPLTVTSAQKNPTAFYLCASSETDRIHFGPGTRLTVT.

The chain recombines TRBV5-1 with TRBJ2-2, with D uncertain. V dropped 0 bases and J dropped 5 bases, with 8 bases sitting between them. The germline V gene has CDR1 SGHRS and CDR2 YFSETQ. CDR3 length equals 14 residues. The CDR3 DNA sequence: TGCGCCAGCAGCTTGGAATTGAGGACCGGGGAGCTGTTTTTT. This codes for CASSLELRTGELFF.

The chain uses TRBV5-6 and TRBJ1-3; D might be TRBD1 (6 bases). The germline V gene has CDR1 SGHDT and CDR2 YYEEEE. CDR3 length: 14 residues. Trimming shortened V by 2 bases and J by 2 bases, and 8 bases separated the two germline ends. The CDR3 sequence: CASSFAGAGNTIYF. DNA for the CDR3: TGTGCCAGCAGCTTTGCAGGGGCTGGAAACACCATATATTTT.

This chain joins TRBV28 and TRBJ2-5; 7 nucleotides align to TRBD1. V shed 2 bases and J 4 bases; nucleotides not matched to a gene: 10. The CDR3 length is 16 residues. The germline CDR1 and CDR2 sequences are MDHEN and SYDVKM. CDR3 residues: CASSLRTGTLGETQYF. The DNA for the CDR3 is TGTGCCAGCAGTTTACGGACAGGAACATTAGGAGAGACCCAGTACTTC.

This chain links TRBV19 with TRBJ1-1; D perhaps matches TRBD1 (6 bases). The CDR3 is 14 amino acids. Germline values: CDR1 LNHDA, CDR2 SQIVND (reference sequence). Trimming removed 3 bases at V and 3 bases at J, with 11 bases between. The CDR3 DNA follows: TGTGCCAGTAGTATCGACAGGACGGACACTGAAGCTTTCTTT. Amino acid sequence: CASSIDRTDTEAFF.

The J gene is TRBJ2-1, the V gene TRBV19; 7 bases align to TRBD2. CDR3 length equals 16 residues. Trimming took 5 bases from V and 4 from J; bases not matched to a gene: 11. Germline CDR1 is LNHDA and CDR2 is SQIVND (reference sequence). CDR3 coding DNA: TGTGCCAGTAGTTCTCCAGCGGGCGGGGGTTACAATGAGCAGTTCTTC. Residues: CASSSPAGGGYNEQFF.

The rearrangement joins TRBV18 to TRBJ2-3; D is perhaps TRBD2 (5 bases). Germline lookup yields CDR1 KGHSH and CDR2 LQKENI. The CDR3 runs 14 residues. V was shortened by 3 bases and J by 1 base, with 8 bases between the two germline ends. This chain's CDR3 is CASSPQRGTDTQYF. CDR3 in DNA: TGTGCCAGCTCACCCCAGAGGGGCACAGATACGCAGTATTTT. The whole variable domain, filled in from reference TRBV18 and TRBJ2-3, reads NAGVMQNPRHLVRRRGQEARLRCSPMKGHSHVYWYRQLPEEGLKFMVYLQKENIIDESGMPKERFSAEFPKEGPSILRIQQVVRGDSAAYFCASSPQRGTDTQYFGPGTRLTVL.

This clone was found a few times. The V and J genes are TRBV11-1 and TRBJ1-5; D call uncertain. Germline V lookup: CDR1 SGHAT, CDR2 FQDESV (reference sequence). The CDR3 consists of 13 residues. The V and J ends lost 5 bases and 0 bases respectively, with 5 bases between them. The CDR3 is CASSPASNQPQHF. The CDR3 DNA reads TGTGCCAGCAGCCCAGCTAGCAATCAGCCCCAGCATTTT.

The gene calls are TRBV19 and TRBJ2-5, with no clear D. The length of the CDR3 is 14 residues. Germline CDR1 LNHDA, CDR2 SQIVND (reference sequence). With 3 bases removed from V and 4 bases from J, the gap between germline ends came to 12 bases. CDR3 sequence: CASSISVGGETQYF. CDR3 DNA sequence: TGTGCCAGTAGTATTTCGGTGGGTGGAGAGACCCAGTACTTC.

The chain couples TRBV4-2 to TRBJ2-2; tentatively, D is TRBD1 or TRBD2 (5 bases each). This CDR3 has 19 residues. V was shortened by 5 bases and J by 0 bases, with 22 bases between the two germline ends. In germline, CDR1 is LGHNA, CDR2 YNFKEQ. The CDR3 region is CASSGWGISLGANTGELFF. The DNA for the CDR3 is TGTGCCAGCAGCGGATGGGGGATTTCCCTGGGGGCGAACACCGGGGAGCTGTTTTTT.

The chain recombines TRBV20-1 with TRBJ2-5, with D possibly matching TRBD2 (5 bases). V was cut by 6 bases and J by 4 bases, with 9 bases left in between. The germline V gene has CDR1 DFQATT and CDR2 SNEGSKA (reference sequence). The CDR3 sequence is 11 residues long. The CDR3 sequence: CSAWSGETQYF. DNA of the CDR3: TGCAGTGCGTGGAGCGGAGAGACCCAGTACTTC.

CDR3 coding DNA: TGTGCCAGCAGTTTCGTCCACGAGCAGTACTTC. It specifies CASSFVHEQYF. The rearrangement uses TRBV28 and TRBJ2-7; D gene ambiguous. The CDR3 has 11 amino acids. Per the germline V gene, CDR1 is MDHEN and CDR2 is SYDVKM. V was pared by 3 bases and J by 5 bases, with 5 bases between.

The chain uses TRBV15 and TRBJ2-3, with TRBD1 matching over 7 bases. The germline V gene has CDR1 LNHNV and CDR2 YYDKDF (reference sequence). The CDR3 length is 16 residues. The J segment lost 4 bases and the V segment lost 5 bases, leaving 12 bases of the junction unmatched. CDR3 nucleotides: TGTGCCACCAGCGAGGGTATACAGGGGTTTCCAGATACGCAGTATTTT. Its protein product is CATSEGIQGFPDTQYF.